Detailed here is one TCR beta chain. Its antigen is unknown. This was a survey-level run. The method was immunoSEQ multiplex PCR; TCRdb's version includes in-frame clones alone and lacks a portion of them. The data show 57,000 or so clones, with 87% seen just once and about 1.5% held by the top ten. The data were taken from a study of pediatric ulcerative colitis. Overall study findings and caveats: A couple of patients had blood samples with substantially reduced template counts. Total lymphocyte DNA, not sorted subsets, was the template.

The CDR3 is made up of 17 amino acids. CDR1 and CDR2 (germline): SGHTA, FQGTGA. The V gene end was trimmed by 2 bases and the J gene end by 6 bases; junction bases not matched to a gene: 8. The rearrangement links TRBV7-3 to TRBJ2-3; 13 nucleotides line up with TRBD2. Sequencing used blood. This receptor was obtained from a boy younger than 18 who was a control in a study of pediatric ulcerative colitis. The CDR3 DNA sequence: TGTGCCAGCAGCTTAGTAGGACTAGCGGGGGTAAGGGATACGCAGTATTTT. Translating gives CASSLVGLAGVRDTQYF.